This T cell receptor (beta chain) came from a study of cytomegalovirus exposure and HLA in healthy donors. Study-wide results and limits: Clonal expansion, a later analysis showed, was greater in HLA-associated TCR beta chains than in equally common others.

In its sample, this clone was seen once. The target antigen is unknown. V was pared by 2 bases and J by 4 bases, with 8 bases between. The CDR3 is 13 amino acids. Germline CDR1 SGHTA, CDR2 FQGNSA. Use of 60 Vbeta and 13 Jbeta primers characterized the PCR. Only in-frame clones appear in the TCRdb table, and some are missing; sequencing was by immunoSEQ multiplex PCR. Among about 80,000 clones, over 70% were seen once, and the ten largest hold 20% to 30%. The TCR was taken from a woman aged 50 to 60 in good health and CMV-seropositive. The sample consisted of PBMCs. This chain links TRBV7-2 with TRBJ2-5, with unresolved D. CDR3 sequence: CASSLLRAETQYF. CDR3 coding DNA: TGTGCCAGCAGCTTACTGAGAGCAGAGACCCAGTACTTC.